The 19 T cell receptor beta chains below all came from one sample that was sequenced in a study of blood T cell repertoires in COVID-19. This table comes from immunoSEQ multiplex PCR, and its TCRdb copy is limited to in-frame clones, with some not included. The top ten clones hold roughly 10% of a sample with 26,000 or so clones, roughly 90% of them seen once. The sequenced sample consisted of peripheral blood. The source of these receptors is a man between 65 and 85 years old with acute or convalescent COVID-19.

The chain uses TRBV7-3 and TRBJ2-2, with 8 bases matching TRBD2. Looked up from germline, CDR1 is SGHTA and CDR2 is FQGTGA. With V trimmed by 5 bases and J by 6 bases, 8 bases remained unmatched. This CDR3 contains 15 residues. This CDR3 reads CASSKLTGGSGELFF. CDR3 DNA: TGTGCCAGCAGCAAACTTACGGGAGGGTCCGGGGAGCTGTTTTTT. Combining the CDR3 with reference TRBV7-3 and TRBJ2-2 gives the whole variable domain GAGVSQTPSNKVTEKGKYVELRCDPISGHTALYWYRQSLGQGPEFLIYFQGTGAADDSGLPNDRFFAVRPEGSVSTLKIQRTERGDSAVYLCASSKLTGGSGELFFGEGSRLTVL.

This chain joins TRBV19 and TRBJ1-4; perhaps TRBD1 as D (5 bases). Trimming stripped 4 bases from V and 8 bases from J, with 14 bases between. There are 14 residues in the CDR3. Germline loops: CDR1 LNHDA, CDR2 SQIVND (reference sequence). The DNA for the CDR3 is TGTGCCAGTAGTAATTGGGGGGAACGAGAAAAACTGTTTTTT. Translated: CASSNWGEREKLFF.

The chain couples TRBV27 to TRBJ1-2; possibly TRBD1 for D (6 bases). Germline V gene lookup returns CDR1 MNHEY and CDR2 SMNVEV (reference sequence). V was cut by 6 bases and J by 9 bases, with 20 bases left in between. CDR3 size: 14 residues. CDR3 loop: CASSWGHRAGRYTF. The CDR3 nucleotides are TGTGCCAGCAGCTGGGGGCACAGGGCGGGCCGCTACACCTTC.

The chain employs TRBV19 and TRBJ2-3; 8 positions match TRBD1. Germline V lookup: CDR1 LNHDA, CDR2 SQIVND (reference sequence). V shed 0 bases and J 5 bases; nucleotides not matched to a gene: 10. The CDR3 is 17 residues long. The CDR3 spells CASSIDRTGQVRDTQYF. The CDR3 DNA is TGTGCCAGTAGTATAGATCGGACAGGGCAAGTTAGAGATACGCAGTATTTT. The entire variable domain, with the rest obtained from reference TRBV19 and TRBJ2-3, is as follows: DGGITQSPKYLFRKEGQNVTLSCEQNLNHDAMYWYRQDPGQGLRLIYYSQIVNDFQKGDIAEGYSVSREKKESFPLTVTSAQKNPTAFYLCASSIDRTGQVRDTQYFGPGTRLTVL.

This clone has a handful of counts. CDR3 loop: CSASADSNQPQHF. Written as DNA, the CDR3 is TGCAGTGCTAGTGCAGATAGCAATCAGCCCCAGCATTTT. V usage is TRBV20-1 and J usage is TRBJ1-5; D remains unclear. Trimming took off 3 bases at V and 0 bases at J, with 6 bases between the two ends. Looked up from germline, CDR1 is DFQATT and CDR2 is SNEGSKA (reference sequence). There are 13 residues in the CDR3.

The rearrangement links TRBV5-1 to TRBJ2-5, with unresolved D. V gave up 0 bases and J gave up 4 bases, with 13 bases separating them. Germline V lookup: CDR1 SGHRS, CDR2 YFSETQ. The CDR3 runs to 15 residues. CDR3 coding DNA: TGCGCCAGCAGCTTGGCATCAGGATCTTCAGAGACCCAGTACTTC. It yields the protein CASSLASGSSETQYF.

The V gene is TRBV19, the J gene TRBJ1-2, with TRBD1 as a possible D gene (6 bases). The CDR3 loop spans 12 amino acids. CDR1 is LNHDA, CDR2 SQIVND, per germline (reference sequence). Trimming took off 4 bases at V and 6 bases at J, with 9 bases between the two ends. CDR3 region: CASSNQGNGYTF. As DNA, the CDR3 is TGTGCCAGTAGTAACCAGGGGAATGGCTACACCTTC.

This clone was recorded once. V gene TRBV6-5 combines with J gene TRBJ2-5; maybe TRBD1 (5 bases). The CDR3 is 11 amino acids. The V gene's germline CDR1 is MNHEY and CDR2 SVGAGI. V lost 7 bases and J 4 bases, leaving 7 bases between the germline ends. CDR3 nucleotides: TGTGCCAGCAACGACAGAGAGACCCAGTACTTC. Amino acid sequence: CASNDRETQYF.

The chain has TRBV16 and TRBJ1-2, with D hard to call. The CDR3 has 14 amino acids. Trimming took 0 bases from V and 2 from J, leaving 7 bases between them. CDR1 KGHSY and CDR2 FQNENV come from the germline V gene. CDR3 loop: CASSQSPVNYGYTF. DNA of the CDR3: TGTGCCAGCAGCCAATCCCCGGTCAACTATGGCTACACCTTC.

CDR3 DNA: TGTGCCAGCAGCGCTGCAGGGAACACTGAAGCTTTCTTT. Its translation: CASSAAGNTEAFF. The V call is TRBV12-3 or TRBV12-4, the J call TRBJ1-1; D remains ambiguous. Trimming stripped 6 bases from V and 1 base from J, with 9 bases between. This CDR3 is built from 13 residues.

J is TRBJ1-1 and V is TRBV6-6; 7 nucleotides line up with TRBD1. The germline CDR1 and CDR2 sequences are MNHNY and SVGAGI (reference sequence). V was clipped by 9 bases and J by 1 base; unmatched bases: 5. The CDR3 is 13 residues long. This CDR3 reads CASQGGTNTEAFF. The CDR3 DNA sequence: TGTGCCAGTCAAGGGGGCACGAACACTGAAGCTTTCTTT.

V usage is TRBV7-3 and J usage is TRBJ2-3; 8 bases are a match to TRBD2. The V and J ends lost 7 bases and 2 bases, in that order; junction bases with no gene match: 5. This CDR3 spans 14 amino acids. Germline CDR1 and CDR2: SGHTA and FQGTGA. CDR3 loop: CASTSGSPTDTQYF. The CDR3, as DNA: TGTGCCAGCACAAGCGGGAGCCCCACAGATACGCAGTATTTT.

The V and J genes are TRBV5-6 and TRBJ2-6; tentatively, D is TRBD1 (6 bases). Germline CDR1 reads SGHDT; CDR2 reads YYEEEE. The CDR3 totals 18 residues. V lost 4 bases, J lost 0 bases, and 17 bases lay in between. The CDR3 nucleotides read TGTGCCAGCAGCCCGACAGGACCACTTAACTCTGGGGCCAACGTCCTGACTTTC. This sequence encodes CASSPTGPLNSGANVLTF. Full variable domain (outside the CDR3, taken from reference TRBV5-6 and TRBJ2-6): DAGVTQSPTHLIKTRGQQVTLRCSPKSGHDTVSWYQQALGQGPQFIFQYYEEEERQRGNFPDRFSGHQFPNYSSELNVNALLLGDSALYLCASSPTGPLNSGANVLTFGAGSRLTVL.

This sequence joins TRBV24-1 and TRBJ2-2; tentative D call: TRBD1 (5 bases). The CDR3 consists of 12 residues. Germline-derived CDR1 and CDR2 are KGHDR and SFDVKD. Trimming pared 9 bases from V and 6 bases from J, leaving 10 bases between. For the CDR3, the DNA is TGTGCCACCGGCGACAGCCCCGGGGAGCTGTTTTTT. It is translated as CATGDSPGELFF.

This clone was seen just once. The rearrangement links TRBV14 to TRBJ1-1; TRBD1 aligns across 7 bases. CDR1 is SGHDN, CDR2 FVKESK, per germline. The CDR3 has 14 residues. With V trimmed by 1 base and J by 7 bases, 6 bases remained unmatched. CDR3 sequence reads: CASSQGRTGVEAFF. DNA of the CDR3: TGTGCCAGCAGCCAAGGGCGGACAGGAGTTGAAGCTTTCTTT.

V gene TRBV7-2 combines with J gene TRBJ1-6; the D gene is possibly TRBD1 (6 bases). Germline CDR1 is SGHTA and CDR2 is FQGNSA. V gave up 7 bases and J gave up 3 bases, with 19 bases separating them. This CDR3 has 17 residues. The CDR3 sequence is CASTTMGGALYNSPLHF. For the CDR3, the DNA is TGTGCCAGCACCACGATGGGGGGGGCTCTCTATAATTCACCCCTCCACTTT.

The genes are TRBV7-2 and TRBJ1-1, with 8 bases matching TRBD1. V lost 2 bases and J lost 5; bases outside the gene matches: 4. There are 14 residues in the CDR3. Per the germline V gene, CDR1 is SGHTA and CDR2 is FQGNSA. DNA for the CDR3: TGTGCCAGCAGCTTACAGGGGGCAGGTACTGAAGCTTTCTTT. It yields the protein CASSLQGAGTEAFF.

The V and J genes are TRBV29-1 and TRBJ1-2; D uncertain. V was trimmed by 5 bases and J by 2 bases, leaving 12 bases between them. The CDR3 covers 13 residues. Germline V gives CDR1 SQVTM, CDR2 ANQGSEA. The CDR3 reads CSVRVDPNYGYTF. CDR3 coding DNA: TGCAGCGTTCGGGTCGACCCCAACTATGGCTACACCTTC.

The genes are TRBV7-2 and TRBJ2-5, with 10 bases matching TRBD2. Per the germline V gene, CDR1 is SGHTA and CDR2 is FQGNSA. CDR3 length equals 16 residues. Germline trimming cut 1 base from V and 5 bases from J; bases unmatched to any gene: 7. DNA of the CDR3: TGTGCCAGCAGCTTAGGATTTAGCGGGAGGCACGAGACCCAGTACTTC. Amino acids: CASSLGFSGRHETQYF.